The rows below give T cell receptor beta chains drawn from one sample of a study of shared clonotypes between healthy human individuals. Sequencing used immunoSEQ multiplex PCR; TCRdb keeps in-frame clones, though not all of them. There are millions of clones in the sample; 95% occur only once, and 0.1% to 0.15% lies in the top ten. The sample comprised naive CD4+ T cells sorted from blood. The receptors shown here come from a man aged 18 to 29 in good health. CDR3s include the opening cysteine and the closing phenylalanine or tryptophan.

j_gene | len | v_gene | CDR3aa
TRBJ1-4 | 15 | TRBV6-1 | CASRGSWATNEKLFF
TRBJ2-7 | 15 | TRBV5-1 | CASSLQGTSGHEQYF
TRBJ1-5 | 14 | TRBV28 | CASSRPGQAQPQHF
TRBJ2-7 | 17 | TRBV15 | CATSRGLQGTGADEQYF
TRBJ1-6 | 19 | TRBV6-1 | CASSEVGTGTPTYNSPLHF
TRBJ2-4 | 13 | TRBV7-9 | CASSLEPKNIQYF
TRBJ2-4 | 12 | TRBV29-1 | CSVDEQGSIQYF
TRBJ2-3 | 12 | TRBV6-6 | CASSYSRDTQYF
TRBJ1-5 | 13 | TRBV6-1 | CAGGDISNQPQHF
TRBJ2-7 | 13 | TRBV29-1 | CSVVGGANYEQYF
TRBJ1-1 | 16 | TRBV27 | CASRQGLVPTNTEAFF
TRBJ2-3 | 16 | TRBV7-9 | CASSWVAGGGTDTQYF
TRBJ1-2 | 15 | TRBV19 | CASSIERQGSYGYTF
TRBJ2-7 | 14 | TRBV5-1 | CASSYIWTSDEQYF
TRBJ2-3 | 15 | TRBV7-9 | CASSPTPGGTDTQYF
TRBJ2-7 | 13 | TRBV29-1 | CSVEDPSKNEQYF
TRBJ1-6 | 16 | TRBV28 | CASSSGTGGAASPLHF
TRBJ2-3 | 13 | TRBV2 | CASPQSSTDTQYF
TRBJ2-1 | 15 | TRBV7-3 | CASSFYPGLENEQFF
TRBJ1-5 | 15 | TRBV5-1 | CASSWGTGLNQPQHF
TRBJ1-2 | 14 | TRBV6-5 | CASSYRGQGYGYTF
TRBJ2-7 | 17 | TRBV7-6 | CASSLVAGGGSSYEQYF
TRBJ2-7 | 15 | TRBV7-2 | CASSFDGEGGYEQYF
TRBJ1-1 | 15 | TRBV6-6 | CASRLSGQVNTEAFF
TRBJ2-3 | 15 | TRBV9 | CASSVVRGSTDTQYF
TRBJ1-1 | 15 | TRBV18 | CASSLLSSGQSEAFF
TRBJ2-7 | 16 | TRBV6-1 | CASSATAKTFSYEQYF
TRBJ1-4 | 14 | TRBV6-1 | CASSRGVKGEKLFF
TRBJ1-3 | 15 | TRBV4-3 | CASSQDFGSGNTIYF
TRBJ2-3 | 15 | TRBV6-5 | CASSYGGGGLDTQYF
TRBJ1-6 | 15 | TRBV10-3 | CAISESRPPNSPLHF
TRBJ1-5 | 13 | TRBV5-1 | CASSPNSDQPQHF
TRBJ2-7 | 13 | TRBV30 | CAWGTGPSYEQYF
TRBJ2-7 | 16 | TRBV19 | CASSKRPGTGNYEQYF
TRBJ1-1 | 11 | TRBV6-6 | CASSYSIEAFF
TRBJ1-5 | 14 | TRBV6-6 | CASSYGGNNQPQHF
TRBJ1-2 | 12 | TRBV19 | CASSKQGKGYTF
TRBJ1-4 | 15 | TRBV28 | CASSNGQLTNEKLFF
TRBJ2-7 | 17 | TRBV5-1 | CASSLELEQRSSYEQYF
TRBJ1-2 | 19 | TRBV27 | CASSLLGAAVGLANYGYTF
TRBJ1-4 | 16 | TRBV10-3 | CAISDGGVGVGEKLFF
TRBJ2-7 | 12 | TRBV7-2 | CASSGGSYEQYF
TRBJ2-6 | 16 | TRBV30 | CAWSVRRAKGANVLTF
TRBJ1-4 | 15 | TRBV4-3 | CASSQETGVTEKLFF
TRBJ1-2 | 13 | TRBV6-1 | CASSLAGPYGYTF
TRBJ1-1 | 14 | TRBV5-1 | CASSLVAENTEAFF
TRBJ2-2 | 11 | TRBV29-1 | CSVRDTGELFF
TRBJ1-2 | 18 | TRBV21-1 | CASSKRRYGAASLYGYTF
TRBJ2-7 | 14 | TRBV5-4 | CASSSRQGAYEQYF
TRBJ1-4 | 13 | TRBV5-1 | CASSRDRERKLFF
TRBJ1-5 | 16 | TRBV7-4 | CASSLDEFASIQPQHF
TRBJ2-2 | 16 | TRBV10-1 | CASESGTSGSTGELFF